The text below deals with one T cell receptor beta chain. Its target is not known. The entirety of the isolated RNA underwent reverse transcription, so expressed TCRB transcripts were sequenced. Repertoires were generated with immunoSEQ multiplex PCR, while TCRdb's copy carries only in-frame clones and drops some. The sample yields 130,000 to 150,000 clones, more than 9% seen once. The entry originates in a study of beta chain features in type 1 diabetes. Overall study findings and caveats: The study found moderately but significantly shorter TCRB CDR3s in all four CD4+ subsets of Type 1 diabetes patients. VDJ junctions sequenced from type 1 diabetes patients showed fewer insertions and more deletions.

Germline lookup yields CDR1 SEHNR and CDR2 FQNEAQ (reference sequence). The CDR3 runs 12 residues. Deletions cut 1 base from V and 11 bases from J, with 11 bases between. The sequenced sample was naive CD4+ T cells from blood. The chain is built from TRBV7-9 and TRBJ1-1, with D uncertain. This TCR was sampled from a man younger than 35 in good health. As DNA, the CDR3 is TGTGCCAGCAGCTTAGACCTGGGCGCCGCTTTCTTT. Translated: CASSLDLGAAFF. The full variable domain, with the rest looked up from reference TRBV7-9 and TRBJ1-1, is DTGVSQNPRHKITKRGQNVTFRCDPISEHNRLYWYRQTLGQGPEFLTYFQNEAQLEKSRLLSDRFSAERPKGSFSTLEIQRTEQGDSAMYLCASSLDLGAAFFGQGTRLTVV.